These 18 T cell receptor beta chains were all obtained from the same sample, sequenced in a study of shared clonotypes between healthy human individuals. The table came from immunoSEQ multiplex PCR; TCRdb's copy has only in-frame clones and leaves some out. Among about 2.4 million clones, around 94% were seen once, and the ten largest hold over 0.12%. The sample was naive CD4+ T cells sorted from blood. This sample's subset: CD45RA+ positively selected. The receptor set was obtained from a man between 18 and 35 years old in good health.

The genes are TRBV18 and TRBJ2-7; D is possibly TRBD1 (6 bases). Germline V lookup: CDR1 KGHSH, CDR2 LQKENI. The CDR3 loop spans 13 amino acids. Trimming shortened V by 4 bases and J by 4 bases, and 11 bases separated the two germline ends. CDR3 in DNA: TGTGCCAGCTCACGAAGCAGGGGTTACGAGCAGTACTTC. It specifies CASSRSRGYEQYF.

The chain has TRBV30 and TRBJ1-5, with 7 nucleotides matching TRBD1. The germline gives CDR1 GTSNPN, CDR2 SVGIG (reference sequence). After removal of 4 bases from V and 4 bases from J, the junction contained 7 bases not matched to a gene. The CDR3 has 14 residues. In DNA form, the CDR3 reads TGTGCCTGGAACCCAGGGGGAGGTAATCAGCCCCAGCATTTT. It is translated as CAWNPGGGNQPQHF. Together with reference TRBV30 and TRBJ1-5, the CDR3 gives the full variable domain: SQTIHQWPATLVQPVGSPLSLECTVEGTSNPNLYWYRQAAGRGLQLLFYSVGIGQISSEVPQNLSASRPQDRQFILSSKKLLLSDSGFYLCAWNPGGGNQPQHFGDGTRLSIL.

V usage is TRBV2 and J usage is TRBJ2-1; 10 positions agree with TRBD2. Germline CDR1 SNHLY, CDR2 FYNNEI. The CDR3 is 16 amino acids. Trimming took 6 bases from V and 4 from J; bases not matched to a gene: 9. The CDR3 here is CASRRTGTSAYNEQFF. CDR3 nucleotides: TGTGCCAGCAGACGAACCGGGACTAGCGCTTACAATGAGCAGTTCTTC.

This chain uses TRBV7-2 with TRBJ2-3, with D possibly TRBD2 on 5 matching bases. Trimming shortened V by 4 bases and J by 2 bases, and 10 bases separated the two germline ends. CDR1 and CDR2 from the germline V gene are SGHTA and FQGNSA. The CDR3 sequence is 14 residues long. In DNA, the CDR3 is TGTGCCAGCAGCTCGAGGGTAGACACAGATACGCAGTATTTT. Protein sequence: CASSSRVDTDTQYF.

This chain uses TRBV5-4 with TRBJ2-7; the D is unclear. Germline CDR1 reads SGHNT; CDR2 reads YYREEE (reference sequence). The CDR3 consists of 13 residues. V was clipped by 4 bases and J by 2 bases, with 10 bases between them. DNA for the CDR3: TGTGCCAGCAGCGTTATAGGTACCTACGAGCAGTACTTC. Protein: CASSVIGTYEQYF.

The CDR3 sequence is CAISTDRGRYGYTF. The CDR3 DNA follows: TGTGCCATCAGTACGGACAGGGGGAGGTATGGCTACACCTTC. The chain joins TRBV10-3 to TRBJ1-2, with TRBD1 matching over 10 bases. The V segment lost 5 bases and the J segment 5 bases; nucleotides outside the gene matches: 5. CDR3 size: 14 residues. CDR1 and CDR2 (germline): ENHRY, SYGVKD.

This clone was observed once. The CDR3 DNA reads as TGTGCCAGTAGTAAACCGGGACTCTACGACTCTGAGCAGTTCTTC. Protein product: CASSKPGLYDSEQFF. The chain joins TRBV19 to TRBJ2-1, with D maybe TRBD2 (6 bases). Germline values: CDR1 LNHDA, CDR2 SQIVND (reference sequence). This CDR3 contains 15 residues. Trimming cost V 4 bases and J 9 bases, with 19 bases left between them.

In DNA, the CDR3 is TGTGCCAGCAGCGTAGCTTTAAGGGGTCGAGACCAAGAGACCCAGTACTTC. This sequence encodes CASSVALRGRDQETQYF. V usage is TRBV9 and J usage is TRBJ2-5; a weak D match, TRBD1 (5 bases). CDR3 length equals 17 residues. V lost 0 bases to trimming and J lost 0 bases, with 15 bases between them. From germline, CDR1 is SGDLS and CDR2 YYNGEE.

The genes are TRBV7-2 and TRBJ2-7; D is perhaps TRBD1 (6 bases). Germline CDR1 and CDR2: SGHTA and FQGNSA. This CDR3 is built from 13 residues. V was trimmed by 5 bases and J by 0 bases, leaving 8 bases between them. CDR3 coding DNA: TGTGCCAGCAGCGCGGACAGCTCCTACGAGCAGTACTTC. It codes for CASSADSSYEQYF.

This chain links TRBV9 with TRBJ2-7, with D hard to call. V was pared by 4 bases and J by 0 bases, with 11 bases between. The germline V gene has CDR1 SGDLS and CDR2 YYNGEE. The CDR3 spans 14 residues. The CDR3 DNA reads as TGTGCCAGCAGCACTGACTTTCGCTCCTACGAGCAGTACTTC. As protein: CASSTDFRSYEQYF.

This clone was seen more than once but under ten times. The chain uses TRBV6-5 and TRBJ1-1; D call uncertain. The germline V and J ends were trimmed by 1 base and 0 bases, with 6 bases remaining between them. Germline CDR1 and CDR2: MNHEY and SVGAGI. This CDR3 is 14 amino acids long. The CDR3 here is CASSYLRVNTEAFF. CDR3 nucleotides: TGTGCCAGCAGTTACTTGAGAGTGAACACTGAAGCTTTCTTT.

The rearrangement uses TRBV6-5 and TRBJ2-1; D might be TRBD2 (6 bases). Germline loops: CDR1 MNHEY, CDR2 SVGAGI. With 6 bases removed from V and 7 bases from J, the gap between germline ends came to 13 bases. The length of the CDR3 is 13 residues. For the CDR3, the DNA is TGTGCCAGCAGCCTTTCTAGCGTTAATGAGCAGTTCTTC. Translated, it gives CASSLSSVNEQFF.

Remarks on this clone: Other DNA sequences within the sample encode an identical CDR3. CDR3 nucleotide sequence: TGCGCCAGCAGCCAAGATGGTCGGGCAGATACGCAGTATTTT. This encodes CASSQDGRADTQYF. The chain recombines TRBV4-3 with TRBJ2-3; D is uncertain. The germline gives CDR1 LGHNA, CDR2 YSLEER. V gave up 0 bases and J gave up 4 bases, with 8 bases separating them. The CDR3 sequence is 14 residues long.

The V call is TRBV5-4, the J call TRBJ2-2, with a possible D match to TRBD1 (6 bases). CDR3 length: 15 residues. Per the germline V gene, CDR1 is SGHNT and CDR2 is YYREEE (reference sequence). The germline V and J ends were trimmed by 2 bases and 2 bases, with 10 bases remaining between them. CDR3 coding DNA: TGTGCCAGCAGCTTAGGGGGACACAACACCGGGGAGCTGTTTTTT. As protein: CASSLGGHNTGELFF.

The V gene is TRBV2, the J gene TRBJ2-5; 7 nucleotides line up with TRBD2. Trimming at V came to 5 bases and at J to 2 bases, leaving 5 bases not matched to a gene. The CDR3 consists of 14 residues. CDR1 and CDR2 (germline): SNHLY, FYNNEI. CDR3 in DNA: TGTGCCAGCAGTCCGACTAGCTATCAAGAGACCCAGTACTTC. Residues: CASSPTSYQETQYF. Full variable domain (missing parts from reference TRBV2 and TRBJ2-5): EPEVTQTPSHQVTQMGQEVILRCVPISNHLYFYWYRQILGQKVEFLVSFYNNEISEKSEIFDDQFSVERPDGSNFTLKIRSTKLEDSAMYFCASSPTSYQETQYFGPGTRLLVL.

This rearrangement joins TRBV2 to TRBJ2-1, with TRBD2 matching 11 bases. V dropped 5 bases and J dropped 6; count of bases not matched to a gene: 9. Germline V gives CDR1 SNHLY, CDR2 FYNNEI. The CDR3 runs 16 residues. In DNA form, the CDR3 reads TGTGCCAGCAGTTCCCGTAGTAGCGGGGGGGCCAATGAGCAGTTCTTC. Amino acid sequence: CASSSRSSGGANEQFF. Drawing the rest from reference TRBV2 and TRBJ2-1, the complete variable domain is EPEVTQTPSHQVTQMGQEVILRCVPISNHLYFYWYRQILGQKVEFLVSFYNNEISEKSEIFDDQFSVERPDGSNFTLKIRSTKLEDSAMYFCASSSRSSGGANEQFFGPGTRLTVL.

Worth noting for this clone: The sample contains more than one DNA sequence encoding this CDR3. This sequence joins TRBV15 and TRBJ1-2; 9 nucleotides line up with TRBD1. Germline V CDR1 and CDR2: LNHNV, YYDKDF (reference sequence). The CDR3 has 13 residues. V dropped 3 bases and J dropped 8; count of bases not matched to a gene: 4. The CDR3 coding sequence is TGTGCCACCAGCAGGGACAGGGGCTACGGCTACACCTTC. It translates to CATSRDRGYGYTF.

This clone showed up just once. The J gene is TRBJ2-1, the V gene TRBV5-4, with TRBD2 matching 9 bases. The germline V gene has CDR1 SGHNT and CDR2 YYREEE (reference sequence). CDR3 length equals 16 residues. With 1 base clipped from V and 0 bases from J, the junction kept 2 bases outside the gene matches. The CDR3 sequence is CASSLSSGGSYNEQFF. The CDR3 DNA reads as TGTGCCAGCAGCTTGAGTAGCGGGGGCTCCTACAATGAGCAGTTCTTC.